This TCR beta chain was sequenced in a study of CD8 T cells in Susac syndrome. Study observations and caveats: Only a relatively small number of individuals were included in the TCR sequencing and HLA analysis.

A remark on this clonotype: What it binds is unknown.

Random hexamers primed reverse transcription of about 0.5 to 1 ug RNA. The immunoSEQ assay covered 54 Vbeta and 13 Jbeta segments for CDR3. TCRdb recomputed calls from the immunoSEQ multiplex PCR reads with MiXCR, one row per CDR3 protein. This table holds more than 150,000 distinct CDR3 sequences, approximately 94% found once. TCR beta sequencing was performed on blood CD8+ and CD4+ T cells. While CD8+ and CD4+ T cells were isolated negatively, TEMRA cells were enriched by FACS. This CDR3 region has 16 residues. The V gene's germline CDR1 is SGHTA and CDR2 FQGNSA. Trimming took 3 bases from V and 4 from J; bases not matched to a gene: 9.

Sequenced material: CD8+ T cells from PBMCs. V gene TRBV7-2 combines with J gene TRBJ2-1, with 7 positions matching TRBD1. The origin of this receptor is a human donor with multiple sclerosis. The CDR3 coding sequence is TGTGCCAGCAGCTTCCACCCCCTGGACAGGTACAATGAGCAGTTCTTC. As protein: CASSFHPLDRYNEQFF. The whole variable domain, filled in from reference TRBV7-2 and TRBJ2-1, reads GAGVSQSPSNKVTEKGKDVELRCDPISGHTALYWYRQSLGQGLEFLIYFQGNSAPDKSGLPSDRFSAERTGGSVSTLTIQRTQQEDSAVYLCASSFHPLDRYNEQFFGPGTRLTVL.